This TCR beta chain is drawn from a study of shared clonotypes between healthy human individuals. Study-wide results and limits: Compared with clonotypes that all four donors shared, non-shared clonotypes had lower generation probabilities.

CDR1 is SQVTM, CDR2 ANQGSEA, per germline. V was shortened by 2 bases and J by 5 bases, with 12 bases between the two germline ends. This CDR3 is 13 amino acids long. TCRdb's table, derived via immunoSEQ multiplex PCR, lists solely in-frame clones and lacks some. The data hold about 2 million clones, with approximately 94% observed a single time. Naive-designated CD8 cells lacked CD45RO, were positively enriched for CCR7, and omitted terminally differentiated effector memory CD45RA+ cells. For this clone: Antigen specificity is unknown.

The sequencing sample was made of naive CD8+ T cells sorted from blood. The chain is built from TRBV29-1 and TRBJ2-5; D is ambiguous. This receptor was taken from a young man in good health. CDR3 sequence reads: CSVESRVSETQYF. CDR3 nucleotides: TGCAGCGTTGAAAGTAGGGTTTCGGAGACCCAGTACTTC.